The clone carrying this T cell receptor beta chain was observed once. Both subsets, CD45RA+ naive and CD45RA-negative memory, were split from the CD4+ cells. The CDR3 spans 15 residues. The V segment lost 4 bases and the J segment 3 bases; nucleotides outside the gene matches: 8. Germline lookup yields CDR1 MNHNS and CDR2 SASEGT. The data are from a study of shared clonotypes between healthy human individuals. The method was immunoSEQ multiplex PCR; TCRdb's version includes in-frame clones alone and lacks a portion of them. Counted here are about 990,000 clones, 75% to 80% occurring once; the ten biggest clones make up roughly 0.55%.

The TCR was taken from a man aged 18 to 35 in good health. Some clones in this sample may be carry-over from other donors' samples. Sample: memory CD4+ T cells from PBMCs. Subset meaning: CD45RA-negative fraction. The chain uses TRBV6-1 and TRBJ2-7; 8 bases match TRBD2. The CDR3: CASSVWAGGSYEQYF. CDR3 sequence (DNA): TGTGCCAGCAGTGTCTGGGCGGGAGGTAGCTACGAGCAGTACTTC.